The T cell receptor beta chain under discussion was sequenced for a study of blood T cell repertoires in COVID-19. Across the whole study: The United States, Italy and Spain were the sources of the acute and convalescent COVID-19 samples. PBMCs, B-cell-depleted T cells, or T cells were the source of the cDNA or gDNA that made up the material.

Per the study methods: Amplification of reference gene primers was used by the study to estimate nucleated cell counts. Sequencing used immunoSEQ multiplex PCR; TCRdb keeps in-frame clones, though not all of them. Clonal size and the V and J genes are those of that table, whereas D and trimming came from the DNA. This sample carries about 81,000 clones, 70% to 90% of them seen once, and the ten largest clones take approximately 5%. The receptor's source is a woman older than 75 with acute or convalescent COVID-19. The sequenced material came from peripheral blood.

DNA of the CDR3: TGTGCCATCAGGAGCGGGGCTGAGACCCAGTACTTC. This sequence encodes CAIRSGAETQYF. V and J are TRBV10-3 and TRBJ2-5, with TRBD2 identical over 7 bases. The CDR3 sequence is 12 residues long. CDR1 is ENHRY and CDR2 is SYGVKD in the germline V gene. Trimming at V came to 6 bases and at J to 5 bases, leaving 3 bases not matched to a gene.